Detailed here is one TCR beta chain. The record originates from a study of cytomegalovirus exposure and HLA in healthy donors. There are 13 residues in the CDR3. The germline gives CDR1 MGHDK, CDR2 SYGVNS. V shed 5 bases, J shed 5 bases, and the junction held 4 bases outside the gene matches. Amplification used 60 Vbeta primers and 13 Jbeta primers. Sequencing used immunoSEQ multiplex PCR; TCRdb keeps in-frame clones, though not all of them. The table has around 150,000 clones, around three quarters seen once. The sequenced sample was PBMCs. The sequence derives from a man aged 40-49 years in good health and CMV-seronegative. The chain employs TRBV25-1 and TRBJ2-7, with 9 bases lining up with TRBD2. Here the CDR3 reads CASSPSGIDEQYF. As DNA, the CDR3 is TGTGCCAGCAGTCCTAGCGGGATCGACGAGCAGTACTTC.